Here is one TCR beta chain with its context. The authors' processing: Amplification of reference gene primers provided the estimated nucleated cell counts. Sequenced by immunoSEQ multiplex PCR; TCRdb stores in-frame clones only, minus some. The V and J calls and clone size were taken over from that table, and D and trimming were inferred from the DNA. The sample contains 240,000 or so clones, roughly 80% of which appear only once. The record originates from a study of blood T cell repertoires in COVID-19. Overall study: T cells, B-cell-depleted T cells, or PBMCs supplied cDNA or gDNA.

This CDR3 contains 16 residues. The germline V gene has CDR1 MNHEY and CDR2 SVGEGT. V was clipped by 0 bases and J by 5 bases; unmatched bases: 7. This chain uses TRBV6-2 or TRBV6-3 with TRBJ2-3; 8 bases align to TRBD1. The source is a woman between 18 and 29 years old with acute or convalescent COVID-19. Sequenced: peripheral blood. The CDR3 here is CASSYSDRDERDTQYF. The DNA for the CDR3 is TGTGCCAGCAGTTACTCGGACAGGGATGAAAGAGATACGCAGTATTTT.